These 28 T cell receptor beta chains came from one sample sequenced in a study of T cell clusters in autoimmune cytopenias. TRB amplification used approximately 250 ng of peripheral blood genomic DNA. TRB was amplified by touch-down multiplex PCR, primer pools A and B combined. Each CDR3 protein gets one entry in TCRdb, which reprocessed the multiplex PCR reads and gives no DNA. The sample has 3,500 or so distinct CDR3 sequences. A further study also used this sample, focusing on T cell repertoires in aging, cancer and after chemotherapy.

The sample taken for sequencing was peripheral blood. The source of these receptors is a human donor in good health.

The J gene is TRBJ2-7, the V gene TRBV28; TCRdb's assignment of TRBD2 cannot be checked, as there is no DNA. Germline CDR1 MDHEN, CDR2 SYDVKM. The CDR3 consists of 20 residues. This CDR3 is CASSLSPNESSELESYEQYF.

This clonotype counts as medium-sized (0.01 to 0.1%) by frequency. The gene calls are TRBV7-9 and TRBJ1-6. There are 16 residues in the CDR3. Germline CDR1 SEHNR, CDR2 FQNEAQ (reference sequence). The CDR3 loop reads CASSSTVSSYNSPLHF.

Frequency places this clonotype as medium-sized. The rearrangement joins TRBV5-6 to TRBJ1-2. The germline V gene encodes CDR1 SGHDT and CDR2 YYEEEE. The CDR3 length is 11 residues. The CDR3 loop is CASSLGGGYTF.

Its frequency marks this clonotype as medium-sized (0.01 to 0.1%). The chain uses TRBV6-5 and TRBJ2-7. Germline CDR1 reads MNHEY; CDR2 reads SVGAGI. The CDR3 runs to 11 residues. The chain's CDR3 is CASRAASEQYF.

In terms of frequency, this clonotype is medium-sized. The chain uses TRBV29-1 and TRBJ2-3. Germline lookup yields CDR1 SQVTM and CDR2 ANQGSEA. This CDR3 is 17 amino acids long. CDR3 loop: CSVEDPGRTVVMNTQYF.

This chain links TRBV10-3 with TRBJ2-4; without DNA, the TCRdb call of TRBD1 cannot be checked. The germline CDR1 and CDR2 sequences are ENHRY and SYGVKD. CDR3 length: 18 residues. Here the CDR3 reads CAISTPAGTEGAKNIQYF.

Measured by frequency, this clonotype is medium-sized. This chain links TRBV30 with TRBJ1-2. This CDR3 region has 12 residues. The germline gives CDR1 GTSNPN, CDR2 SVGIG (reference sequence). Here the CDR3 reads CASKGGGLGYTF.

This clonotype is identified as medium-sized from frequency. The CDR3 sequence: CASSPEEGINEQFF. The rearrangement links TRBV11-3 to TRBJ2-1. Per the germline V gene, CDR1 is SGHNT and CDR2 is YENEEA. This CDR3 has 14 residues.

According to its frequency, this clonotype is medium-sized. The gene calls are TRBV28 and TRBJ2-2; TCRdb outputs TRBD1, but without DNA this stays unchecked. CDR3 length equals 15 residues. CDR1 and CDR2 from the germline V gene are MDHEN and SYDVKM. CDR3 sequence: CASYGDKSNTGELFF.

This clonotype ranks as medium-sized in terms of frequency. The genes are TRBV20-1 and TRBJ1-6. This CDR3 is 15 amino acids long. Looked up from germline, CDR1 is DFQATT and CDR2 is SNEGSKA (reference sequence). CDR3 region: CSARPRQGDNSPLHF.

The rearrangement uses TRBV5-6 and TRBJ1-4. Germline assignment: CDR1 SGHDT and CDR2 YYEEEE. The length of the CDR3 is 14 residues. The CDR3 reads CASSLLKDREKLFF. Based on the CDR3 plus reference TRBV5-6 and TRBJ1-4, the full variable domain is DAGVTQSPTHLIKTRGQQVTLRCSPKSGHDTVSWYQQALGQGPQFIFQYYEEEERQRGNFPDRFSGHQFPNYSSELNVNALLLGDSALYLCASSLLKDREKLFFGSGTQLSVL.

V usage is TRBV18 and J usage is TRBJ2-1. The CDR3 is 15 residues long. CDR1 is KGHSH, CDR2 LQKENI, per germline. The CDR3 loop is CASSPSDGSYNEQFF.

V is TRBV5-1 and J is TRBJ2-3; as DNA is missing, the TRBD2 call by TCRdb cannot be tested. Germline CDR1 reads SGHRS; CDR2 reads YFSETQ. There are 15 residues in the CDR3. CDR3 residues: CASSLEGGSVDTQYF.

In terms of frequency, this clonotype is medium-sized. J is TRBJ2-2 and V is TRBV6-1; TCRdb returns TRBD2, unconfirmable since there is no DNA. Germline lookup yields CDR1 MNHNS and CDR2 SASEGT. The CDR3 runs to 15 residues. The CDR3 sequence: CASSEFTSRAGELFF.

This clonotype is called medium-sized based on its frequency. The V call is TRBV4-3, the J call TRBJ1-1. The CDR3 is made up of 12 amino acids. Germline V gene sequence: CDR1 LGHNA, CDR2 YSLEER. The CDR3 loop reads CASSQGNTEAFF.

The gene calls are TRBV28 and TRBJ1-6; TCRdb picks TRBD1, but there is no DNA to check that call. CDR1 is MDHEN and CDR2 is SYDVKM in the germline V gene. The CDR3 extends over 16 amino acids. CDR3 sequence: CASSLSGSLENSPLHF.

Measured by frequency, this clonotype is medium-sized. This chain joins TRBV12-3 or TRBV12-4 and TRBJ1-2; with no DNA, the TCRdb D assignment of TRBD1 cannot be verified. This CDR3 has 14 residues. CDR3 loop: CASSPQGANYGYTF.

This clonotype is labeled medium-sized based on frequency. The chain couples TRBV29-1 to TRBJ1-1; the D call of TRBD1 rests on TCRdb alone, since no DNA is present to check it. This CDR3 has 14 amino acids. Germline V gene lookup returns CDR1 SQVTM and CDR2 ANQGSEA. CDR3 sequence reads: CSVWTGGPHSEAFF.

This clonotype shows up as medium-sized by frequency. The rearrangement joins TRBV14 to TRBJ2-1. The CDR3 loop spans 16 amino acids. Germline V gene lookup returns CDR1 SGHDN and CDR2 FVKESK. The CDR3 spells CASSPSIRTTYNEQFF.

This sequence joins TRBV9 and TRBJ1-2; TCRdb selects TRBD1, and the lack of DNA leaves this call unchecked. The germline gives CDR1 SGDLS, CDR2 YYNGEE. This CDR3 has 14 residues. CDR3 protein: CASSVDWGAFGYTF.

This clonotype is medium-sized by frequency. The chain's CDR3 is CASSRDVQGNYGYTF. The gene calls are TRBV27 and TRBJ1-2; there is no DNA to check the TCRdb D call of TRBD1. The CDR3 covers 15 residues. Germline loops: CDR1 MNHEY, CDR2 SMNVEV (reference sequence).

This clonotype is classed as medium-sized by frequency. V usage is TRBV7-3 and J usage is TRBJ2-5. CDR1 and CDR2 (germline): SGHTA, FQGTGA. This CDR3 comprises 13 residues. The CDR3 spells CASSLAYQETQYF. Drawing the rest from reference TRBV7-3 and TRBJ2-5, the complete variable domain is GAGVSQTPSNKVTEKGKYVELRCDPISGHTALYWYRQSLGQGPEFLIYFQGTGAADDSGLPNDRFFAVRPEGSVSTLKIQRTERGDSAVYLCASSLAYQETQYFGPGTRLLVL.

The chain employs TRBV28 and TRBJ1-4; TCRdb gives TRBD1 as the D gene, but with no DNA this cannot be confirmed. Germline-derived CDR1 and CDR2 are MDHEN and SYDVKM. This CDR3 contains 18 residues. This CDR3 is CASSLNLRSRDLNEKLFF. Full variable domain (rest looked up from reference TRBV28 and TRBJ1-4): DVKVTQSSRYLVKRTGEKVFLECVQDMDHENMFWYRQDPGLGLRLIYFSYDVKMKEKGDIPEGYSVSREKKERFSLILESASTNQTSMYLCASSLNLRSRDLNEKLFFGSGTQLSVL.

In terms of frequency, this clonotype is medium-sized. CDR3 in amino acids: CASSLVRRGRTSHYGYTF. The chain carries TRBV11-3 and TRBJ1-2; TCRdb returns TRBD1, unconfirmable since there is no DNA. CDR1 and CDR2 from the germline V gene are SGHNT and YENEEA. The CDR3 covers 18 residues.

This clonotype is labeled medium-sized (0.01 to 0.1%) based on frequency. The chain links TRBV30 to TRBJ1-3; TCRdb's D call, TRBD1, is unchecked because there is no DNA. The length of the CDR3 is 16 residues. The V gene's germline CDR1 is GTSNPN and CDR2 SVGIG (reference sequence). This chain's CDR3 is CAWSSQGAASGNTIYF. Looking up the rest from reference TRBV30 and TRBJ1-3 gives the full variable domain: SQTIHQWPATLVQPVGSPLSLECTVEGTSNPNLYWYRQAAGRGLQLLFYSVGIGQISSEVPQNLSASRPQDRQFILSSKKLLLSDSGFYLCAWSSQGAASGNTIYFGEGSWLTVV.

Its frequency marks this clonotype as hyperexpanded (1% or more). The genes are TRBV6-1 and TRBJ2-6; with no DNA, the TCRdb D assignment of TRBD2 cannot be verified. CDR1 and CDR2 (germline): MNHNS, SASEGT. There are 15 residues in the CDR3. The CDR3 here is CATGEGPAGANVLTF.

Judged by frequency, this clonotype is medium-sized. V gene TRBV11-3 combines with J gene TRBJ2-1; TCRdb indicates TRBD2, and absent DNA this call remains unverified. The CDR3 spans 20 residues. The germline CDR1 and CDR2 sequences are SGHNT and YENEEA. CDR3 sequence reads: CASSPGTFRETSGSPGEQFF.

The chain has TRBV14 and TRBJ2-7; TCRdb outputs TRBD1, but without DNA this stays unchecked. The CDR3 contains 13 residues. The germline V gene has CDR1 SGHDN and CDR2 FVKESK. CDR3 loop: CASSQSGGYEQYF.